This entry lists 27 T cell receptor beta chains sequenced from one sample in a study of blood T cell repertoires in COVID-19. The table came from immunoSEQ multiplex PCR; TCRdb's copy has only in-frame clones and leaves some out. The sample includes roughly 200,000 clones, around 80% of them seen just once. Sequencing input: peripheral blood. The receptor set was obtained from a woman aged 80 or over with active or convalescent COVID-19.

The chain has TRBV28 and TRBJ1-6, with TRBD1 identical over 8 bases. This CDR3 has 18 amino acids. CDR1 and CDR2 (germline): MDHEN, SYDVKM. V was clipped by 3 bases and J by 8 bases; unmatched bases: 15. The CDR3 loop is CASSFRDRLMSRDSPLHF. In nucleotides, the CDR3 is TGTGCCAGCAGTTTCCGGGACAGGTTAATGTCGAGGGATTCACCCCTCCACTTT.

This chain connects TRBV20-1 to TRBJ2-2; perhaps TRBD2 as D (5 bases). CDR1 is DFQATT and CDR2 is SNEGSKA in the germline V gene (reference sequence). This CDR3 spans 15 amino acids. V lost 3 bases to trimming and J lost 0 bases, with 11 bases between them. CDR3 region: CSASARVPNTGELFF. CDR3 in DNA: TGCAGTGCTAGTGCGAGGGTTCCGAACACCGGGGAGCTGTTTTTT.

This clone was seen just once. The chain employs TRBV18 and TRBJ2-7, with D perhaps matching TRBD2 (7 bases). V lost 6 bases and J lost 3, with 27 bases in between. CDR1 is KGHSH, CDR2 LQKENI, per germline. This CDR3 spans 18 amino acids. The CDR3 reads CASSNSTWGGEHFYEQYF. In DNA form, the CDR3 reads TGTGCCAGCTCCAATTCAACGTGGGGGGGCGAGCATTTCTACGAGCAGTACTTC.

The chain links TRBV3-1 (or the pseudogene TRBV3-2) to TRBJ1-1; the D is unclear. V lost 1 base to trimming and J lost 8 bases, with 11 bases between them. This CDR3 spans 13 amino acids. Germline V gene data show CDR1 as LGHDT and CDR2 as YNNKEL (reference sequence). In DNA, the CDR3 is TGTGCCAGCAGCCAAGCGGCACTATCAGAAGCTTTCTTT. Translation: CASSQAALSEAFF.

This rearrangement joins TRBV10-3 to TRBJ2-5; TRBD1 might be the D (5 bases). Germline values: CDR1 ENHRY, CDR2 SYGVKD. Trimming shortened V by 5 bases and J by 2 bases, and 15 bases separated the two germline ends. The CDR3 extends over 15 amino acids. CDR3 nucleotides: TGTGCCATCAGTCCCTCTTCAGGACAACAAGAGACCCAGTACTTC. Encoded protein: CAISPSSGQQETQYF.

The V call is TRBV3-1 (or the pseudogene TRBV3-2), the J call TRBJ1-6, with D uncertain. This CDR3 region has 18 residues. Between the trimmed V and J ends, which lost 4 bases and 1 base, there was a span of 17 bases. Per the germline V gene, CDR1 is LGHDT and CDR2 is YNNKEL (reference sequence). The CDR3: CASSPLHLARSYNSPLHF. The CDR3, as DNA: TGTGCCAGCAGCCCACTCCATCTCGCGAGGTCCTATAATTCACCCCTCCACTTT.

The chain carries TRBV27 and TRBJ2-4; 8 positions agree with TRBD1. The CDR3 totals 15 residues. Trimming at V came to 5 bases and at J to 0 bases, leaving 3 bases not matched to a gene. Germline lookup yields CDR1 MNHEY and CDR2 SMNVEV (reference sequence). The CDR3 loop is CASSRTGLAKNIQYF. The CDR3 coding sequence is TGTGCCAGCAGTAGGACAGGGCTAGCCAAAAACATTCAGTACTTC.

This sequence joins TRBV6-5 and TRBJ2-3; TRBD2 matches at 8 bases. The CDR3 totals 14 residues. The J segment lost 4 bases and the V segment lost 7 bases, leaving 7 bases of the junction unmatched. Germline V lookup: CDR1 MNHEY, CDR2 SVGAGI. CDR3 nucleotides: TGTGCCAGCATCGAGCGGGGGACCCCAGATACGCAGTATTTT. This codes for CASIERGTPDTQYF.

This chain uses TRBV7-2 with TRBJ2-3; 13 bases match TRBD2. The CDR3 loop spans 16 amino acids. The V segment lost 3 bases and the J segment 5 bases; nucleotides outside the gene matches: 5. Germline CDR1 reads SGHTA; CDR2 reads FQGNSA. As DNA, the CDR3 is TGTGCCAGCAGCTTTACTAGCGGGGGGGCCGGAGATACGCAGTATTTT. It codes for CASSFTSGGAGDTQYF.

V is TRBV10-3 and J is TRBJ1-2, with a possible D match to TRBD1 (6 bases). CDR1 is ENHRY and CDR2 is SYGVKD in the germline V gene. The CDR3 extends over 14 amino acids. The V end lost 6 bases, the J end lost 2 bases, and 13 bases lay between the germline ends. The CDR3 bases are TGTGCCATCAGCTCTCCAGGGGAAAACTATGGCTACACCTTC. This sequence encodes CAISSPGENYGYTF.

In its sample, this clone was seen once. The chain uses TRBV28 and TRBJ2-7; D is undetermined. This CDR3 is 16 amino acids long. Germline V gene sequence: CDR1 MDHEN, CDR2 SYDVKM. V dropped 6 bases and J dropped 2 bases, with 20 bases sitting between them. The CDR3: CASRPFGDTNTYEQYF. CDR3 bases: TGTGCCAGCAGACCCTTCGGAGATACTAACACCTACGAGCAGTACTTC.

This clone was counted a few times. This chain uses TRBV7-9 with TRBJ2-1; 7 positions agree with TRBD2. CDR3 length: 15 residues. V shed 5 bases and J 5 bases; nucleotides not matched to a gene: 9. The V gene's germline CDR1 is SEHNR and CDR2 FQNEAQ (reference sequence). CDR3 in amino acids: CASSVPPSGNNEQFF. CDR3 DNA: TGTGCCAGCAGCGTACCTCCAAGCGGGAACAATGAGCAGTTCTTC.

In this sample, this clone turned up many times. This chain connects TRBV19 to TRBJ1-6, with D perhaps TRBD1 (6 bases). V was cut by 6 bases and J by 14 bases, with 26 bases left in between. CDR1 and CDR2 from the germline V gene are LNHDA and SQIVND (reference sequence). The CDR3 runs to 16 residues. The CDR3 DNA reads TGTGCCAGTAGCCCAGCCGGGACAAATATAATTCCGGCCCTCCACTTT. It specifies CASSPAGTNIIPALHF.

The chain couples TRBV11-3 to TRBJ2-2, with TRBD1 matching over 8 bases. The CDR3 loop spans 15 amino acids. Germline assignment: CDR1 SGHNT and CDR2 YENEEA. V was pared by 5 bases and J by 5 bases, with 7 bases of the junction left unmatched. The CDR3 DNA reads as TGTGCCAGCAGCCTAGGACAGGGCTCTACCGGGGAGCTGTTTTTT. Its translation: CASSLGQGSTGELFF.

Here the CDR3 DNA reads TGCGCCAGCAGCCGACAGGTTCAAGAGACCCAGTACTTC. This sequence encodes CASSRQVQETQYF. This chain uses TRBV5-1 with TRBJ2-5; D might be TRBD1 (6 bases). CDR3 length equals 13 residues. V lost 4 bases, J lost 2 bases, and 9 bases lay in between. Germline V CDR1 and CDR2: SGHRS, YFSETQ.

As DNA, the CDR3 is TGTGCCAGCAGCTTAGGAATTCGGGACACACTGAACACTGAAGCTTTCTTT. This sequence encodes CASSLGIRDTLNTEAFF. V and J are TRBV7-2 and TRBJ1-1; TRBD1 is a possible D gene (6 bases). V lost 1 base and J 0 bases, leaving 15 bases between the germline ends. The CDR3 covers 17 residues. Germline CDR1 SGHTA, CDR2 FQGNSA.

This clone was detected only once. V is TRBV6-1 and J is TRBJ1-5; D possibly corresponds to TRBD1 (6 bases). The CDR3 covers 17 residues. The V end lost 1 base, the J end lost 1 base, and 14 bases lay between the germline ends. CDR1 and CDR2 (germline): MNHNS, SASEGT. The CDR3 spells CASSEVGRGSSNQPQHF. The CDR3 nucleotides read TGTGCCAGCAGTGAAGTTGGGAGGGGGTCCAGCAATCAGCCCCAGCATTTT.

The V call is TRBV5-4, the J call TRBJ2-1; D possibly corresponds to TRBD1 (6 bases). The CDR3 extends over 15 amino acids. V lost 4 bases and J 0 bases, leaving 11 bases between the germline ends. Germline values: CDR1 SGHNT, CDR2 YYREEE (reference sequence). CDR3 in DNA: TGTGCCAGCAGCGTTGGGGGCACCTCCTACAATGAGCAGTTCTTC. Its protein is CASSVGGTSYNEQFF.

The CDR3 DNA is TGCGCCAGCAGCCTTACCCTTCAGGGGGCCTACGAGCAGTACTTC. This codes for CASSLTLQGAYEQYF. The rearrangement joins TRBV4-3 to TRBJ2-7, with TRBD1 matching 7 bases. The germline CDR1 and CDR2 sequences are LGHNA and YSLEER. Trimming at V came to 4 bases and at J to 2 bases, leaving 8 bases not matched to a gene. The CDR3 is 15 amino acids.

V usage is TRBV6-6 and J usage is TRBJ1-2; 9 nucleotides line up with TRBD1. J lost 7 bases, V lost 5 bases, and 17 bases had no gene match. The CDR3 has 17 residues. CDR1 and CDR2 from the germline V gene are MNHNY and SVGAGI (reference sequence). CDR3 nucleotide sequence: TGTGCCAGCAGTCTGAACCTAGGAAAGGGACAGGGAGGTGGCTACACCTTC. Amino acids: CASSLNLGKGQGGGYTF.

The genes are TRBV7-9 and TRBJ1-2; D call uncertain. Per germline, CDR1 SEHNR and CDR2 FQNEAQ (reference sequence). Trimming pared 1 base from V and 7 bases from J, leaving 19 bases between. The CDR3 length is 16 residues. CDR3 in DNA: TGTGCCAGCAGCTTAGGTGGAGGGCAGGCTCTTGGTGGCTACACCTTC. Protein sequence: CASSLGGGQALGGYTF.

This clone has more than one count but fewer than ten. The CDR3 reads CASSIRQGARFVQPQHF. The CDR3 DNA sequence: TGTGCCAGTAGTATCCGACAGGGGGCGCGTTTCGTTCAGCCCCAGCATTTT. This chain links TRBV19 with TRBJ1-5; 10 nucleotides agree with TRBD1. Germline CDR1 is LNHDA and CDR2 is SQIVND (reference sequence). The CDR3 runs 17 residues. Trimming removed 3 bases from V and 6 bases from J; junction bases left unmatched: 11.

The V gene is TRBV6-1, the J gene TRBJ1-2; no reliable D call. Trimming removed 1 base from V and 5 bases from J, with 11 bases in between. From germline, CDR1 is MNHNS and CDR2 SASEGT. This CDR3 is 14 amino acids long. The CDR3 here is CASSEGPDLYGYTF. CDR3 bases: TGTGCCAGCAGTGAAGGACCCGACTTGTATGGCTACACCTTC.

V gene TRBV6-2 or TRBV6-3 combines with J gene TRBJ2-3; D call uncertain. Trimming shortened V by 2 bases and J by 2 bases, and 5 bases separated the two germline ends. The CDR3 runs to 13 residues. The germline V gene has CDR1 MNHEY and CDR2 SVGEGT. The CDR3 bases are TGTGCCAGCAGTTACCAGGTCACAGATACGCAGTATTTT. It is translated as CASSYQVTDTQYF.

This clone came up a few times. This CDR3 reads CASSLAGKSSYNSPLHF. CDR3 nucleotide sequence: TGTGCCAGCAGCTTAGCGGGCAAGAGCTCCTATAATTCACCCCTCCACTTT. V usage is TRBV7-8 and J usage is TRBJ1-6, with no clear D. Trimming stripped 0 bases from V and 0 bases from J, with 9 bases between. Per germline, CDR1 SGHVS and CDR2 FQNEAQ. There are 17 residues in the CDR3.

The chain carries TRBV25-1 and TRBJ1-5, with D maybe TRBD1 (5 bases). Germline V CDR1 and CDR2: MGHDK, SYGVNS. V gave up 8 bases and J gave up 3 bases, with 14 bases separating them. CDR3 size: 14 residues. The CDR3 loop is CASAPLRANQPQHF. The DNA for the CDR3 is TGTGCCAGCGCACCCCTCAGGGCCAATCAGCCCCAGCATTTT.

V usage is TRBV6-5 and J usage is TRBJ2-5; 10 bases are a match to TRBD2. Germline CDR1 and CDR2: MNHEY and SVGAGI. This CDR3 contains 15 residues. V shed 5 bases, J shed 4 bases, and the junction held 7 bases outside the gene matches. The CDR3 spells CASSPQRGGRETQYF. CDR3 coding DNA: TGTGCCAGCAGTCCTCAGCGGGGGGGCCGAGAGACCCAGTACTTC.